The clone carrying this T cell receptor beta chain was observed a single time. Its antigen is not identified. The sample comes from a study of CD8 T cells in Susac syndrome. Findings and limits, study-wide: The study's TCR sequencing and HLA analysis drew on a certain number of individuals. That number was acknowledged as relatively small. There was no clonal expansion in the CD4+ T cell repertoires of Susac syndrome.

Germline V gene sequence: CDR1 SGHTA, CDR2 FQGNSA. The CDR3 consists of 14 residues. V was pared by 5 bases and J by 4 bases, with 7 bases of the junction left unmatched. When the RNA was reverse transcribed, random hexamers were used with an input of roughly 0.45 to 1 ug. TCRdb passed the immunoSEQ multiplex PCR reads through MiXCR, listing each CDR3 protein once. The sample includes 150,000 to 200,000 distinct CDR3 sequences, roughly 91% seen only once; the top ten take around 0.079%. This TCR came from a human donor with Susac syndrome. The chain uses TRBV7-2 and TRBJ1-2, with 7 bases that match TRBD1. Sequenced sample: CD4+ T cells from PBMCs. The CDR3 here is CASSPGTDLYGYTF. DNA of the CDR3: TGTGCCAGCAGCCCTGGGACAGACCTCTATGGCTACACCTTC. The entire variable domain, with the rest obtained from reference TRBV7-2 and TRBJ1-2, is as follows: GAGVSQSPSNKVTEKGKDVELRCDPISGHTALYWYRQSLGQGLEFLIYFQGNSAPDKSGLPSDRFSAERTGGSVSTLTIQRTQQEDSAVYLCASSPGTDLYGYTFGSGTRLTVV.